One sample yielded the 26 T cell receptor beta chains listed below, sequenced in a study of T cells in localized non-small cell lung cancer. Sequenced by immunoSEQ multiplex PCR; TCRdb stores in-frame clones only, minus some. Here the sample spans 30,000 to 40,000 clones, approximately 78% being singletons. Sample: peripheral blood, taken before any cancer treatment. Receptors originate from a male donor aged 60 or older with stage II squamous cell lung carcinoma.

CDR3 nucleotides: TGTGCCAGCAGCTTGGTTGACTGGAATTCACCCCTCCACTTT. This gives the protein CASSLVDWNSPLHF. The genes are TRBV5-8 and TRBJ1-6; D is ambiguous. V was clipped by 0 bases and J by 7 bases, with 8 bases between them. Germline CDR1 and CDR2: SGHTS and YDEGEE. This CDR3 is 14 amino acids long.

The chain links TRBV30 to TRBJ1-5, with TRBD1 matching 8 bases. Germline V gene sequence: CDR1 GTSNPN, CDR2 SVGIG (reference sequence). V shed 3 bases and J 7 bases; nucleotides not matched to a gene: 5. This CDR3 spans 13 amino acids. CDR3 residues: CAWSRDRTQPQHF. CDR3 coding DNA: TGTGCCTGGAGCCGGGACAGGACACAGCCCCAGCATTTT.

This sequence joins TRBV5-1 and TRBJ1-1; D not resolved. CDR1 SGHRS and CDR2 YFSETQ come from the germline V gene. There are 16 residues in the CDR3. Trimming removed 4 bases from V and 2 bases from J, with 18 bases in between. CDR3 protein: CASSPGIGSYNTEAFF. The CDR3 DNA reads TGCGCCAGCAGCCCTGGGATCGGCTCCTACAACACTGAAGCTTTCTTT. The whole variable domain, filled in from reference TRBV5-1 and TRBJ1-1, reads KAGVTQTPRYLIKTRGQQVTLSCSPISGHRSVSWYQQTPGQGLQFLFEYFSETQRNKGNFPGRFSGRQFSNSRSEMNVSTLELGDSALYLCASSPGIGSYNTEAFFGQGTRLTVV.

The V call is TRBV27, the J call TRBJ2-3; TRBD2 matches at 11 bases. J lost 4 bases, V lost 5 bases, and 8 bases had no gene match. CDR3 size: 16 residues. Germline loops: CDR1 MNHEY, CDR2 SMNVEV (reference sequence). DNA of the CDR3: TGTGCCAGCAGTAGGATAGCGGGGGGGCCCCCAGATACGCAGTATTTT. This sequence encodes CASSRIAGGPPDTQYF.

This clone was detected a few times. The gene calls are TRBV6-6 and TRBJ2-5, with 10 nucleotides matching TRBD1. The germline CDR1 and CDR2 sequences are MNHNY and SVGAGI (reference sequence). The CDR3 sequence is 16 residues long. V lost 6 bases and J lost 5; bases outside the gene matches: 12. For the CDR3, the DNA is TGTGCCAGCAGGACCACCCGGGCGGGACAGGGGGAGACCCAGTACTTC. Amino acid sequence: CASRTTRAGQGETQYF.

This clone was detected only a few times. This chain uses TRBV19 with TRBJ2-1; tentative D call: TRBD2 (6 bases). Trimming removed 4 bases at V and 1 base at J, with 11 bases between. This CDR3 comprises 15 residues. CDR1 and CDR2 from the germline V gene are LNHDA and SQIVND (reference sequence). Here the CDR3 DNA reads TGTGCCAGTAGTACCCGGCGGGGATCCTACAATGAGCAGTTCTTC. As protein: CASSTRRGSYNEQFF.

The chain has TRBV9 and TRBJ2-2, with a weak D call TRBD1 (5 bases). The germline V gene encodes CDR1 SGDLS and CDR2 YYNGEE. This CDR3 is 15 amino acids long. Trimming cost V 3 bases and J 7 bases, with 16 bases left between them. The CDR3 spells CASSGRGIGDGELFF. CDR3 DNA: TGTGCCAGCAGCGGTAGGGGTATAGGGGACGGGGAGCTGTTTTTT.

The chain joins TRBV19 to TRBJ1-3; no clear D. Germline-derived CDR1 and CDR2 are LNHDA and SQIVND (reference sequence). Trimming pared 3 bases from V and 0 bases from J, leaving 6 bases between. The CDR3 covers 14 residues. CDR3 sequence reads: CASSIGISGNTIYF. The CDR3 bases are TGTGCCAGTAGTATCGGGATCTCTGGAAACACCATATATTTT. The full variable domain, with the rest looked up from reference TRBV19 and TRBJ1-3, is DGGITQSPKYLFRKEGQNVTLSCEQNLNHDAMYWYRQDPGQGLRLIYYSQIVNDFQKGDIAEGYSVSREKKESFPLTVTSAQKNPTAFYLCASSIGISGNTIYFGEGSWLTVV.

The CDR3 region has the DNA TGTGCCTGGAGTTCGGACCAAATCGTGGATACGCAGTATTTT. This sequence encodes CAWSSDQIVDTQYF. V and J are TRBV30 and TRBJ2-3; no clear D. The CDR3 contains 14 residues. V was shortened by 2 bases and J by 6 bases, with 15 bases between the two germline ends. Germline V gene lookup returns CDR1 GTSNPN and CDR2 SVGIG (reference sequence). The variable domain in full, completed from reference TRBV30 and TRBJ2-3, reads SQTIHQWPATLVQPVGSPLSLECTVEGTSNPNLYWYRQAAGRGLQLLFYSVGIGQISSEVPQNLSASRPQDRQFILSSKKLLLSDSGFYLCAWSSDQIVDTQYFGPGTRLTVL.

The V call is TRBV9, the J call TRBJ2-7; D may match TRBD1 or TRBD2 (5 bases each). CDR1 and CDR2 (germline): SGDLS, YYNGEE. The V gene lost 3 bases and the J gene lost 5 bases, with 6 bases spanning the gap. This CDR3 is built from 11 residues. CDR3 nucleotides: TGTGCCAGCAGCGGGGGGAACGAGCAGTACTTC. Protein: CASSGGNEQYF.

The chain joins TRBV27 to TRBJ1-3; perhaps TRBD1 as D (6 bases). V was shortened by 5 bases and J by 0 bases, with 11 bases between the two germline ends. CDR3 length: 15 amino acids. The germline V gene encodes CDR1 MNHEY and CDR2 SMNVEV (reference sequence). This chain's CDR3 is CASSTQQGSGNTIYF. The CDR3 DNA is TGTGCCAGCAGTACTCAACAGGGCTCTGGAAACACCATATATTTT.

V is TRBV7-8 and J is TRBJ2-3; 9 bases agree with TRBD2. The germline V gene has CDR1 SGHVS and CDR2 FQNEAQ. After removal of 6 bases from V and 2 bases from J, the junction contained 9 bases not matched to a gene. The CDR3 spans 16 residues. The CDR3 coding sequence is TGTGCCAGCAGTAGCATTGGGACTAGCCCCACAGATACGCAGTATTTT. Protein product: CASSSIGTSPTDTQYF.

This chain connects TRBV6-1 to TRBJ2-3; 10 bases are shared with TRBD2. Looked up from germline, CDR1 is MNHNS and CDR2 is SASEGT. The CDR3 length is 18 residues. The V gene end was trimmed by 2 bases and the J gene end by 3 bases; junction bases not matched to a gene: 11. CDR3 loop: CASSESSGRAFPTDTQYF. CDR3 coding DNA: TGTGCCAGCAGTGAATCCAGCGGGAGGGCTTTTCCGACAGATACGCAGTATTTT.

The V gene is TRBV6-6, the J gene TRBJ2-3; 16 nucleotides line up with TRBD2. Germline V CDR1 and CDR2: MNHNY, SVGAGI (reference sequence). V shed 8 bases, J shed 4 bases, and the junction held 6 bases outside the gene matches. The CDR3 sequence is 16 residues long. The CDR3 loop reads CASSSGLAGGADTQYF. The DNA for the CDR3 is TGTGCCAGCTCCTCGGGACTAGCGGGAGGGGCAGATACGCAGTATTTT.

The chain employs TRBV5-1 and TRBJ1-1, with 9 bases that match TRBD1. From germline, CDR1 is SGHRS and CDR2 YFSETQ. V trimming: 0 bases; J trimming: 4 bases; junction bases outside the gene matches: 1. This CDR3 spans 14 amino acids. In DNA form, the CDR3 reads TGCGCCAGCAGCTTGGTGACAGGGGGCACTGAAGCTTTCTTT. Encoded protein: CASSLVTGGTEAFF. The full variable domain, in which reference TRBV5-1 and TRBJ1-1 provide the parts outside the CDR3, is KAGVTQTPRYLIKTRGQQVTLSCSPISGHRSVSWYQQTPGQGLQFLFEYFSETQRNKGNFPGRFSGRQFSNSRSEMNVSTLELGDSALYLCASSLVTGGTEAFFGQGTRLTVV.

The V gene is TRBV30, the J gene TRBJ1-3, with 8 nucleotides matching TRBD1. Trimming at V came to 2 bases and at J to 1 base, leaving 4 bases not matched to a gene. Germline values: CDR1 GTSNPN, CDR2 SVGIG (reference sequence). The CDR3 has 15 amino acids. The CDR3 is CAWSRTGSSGNTIYF. CDR3 nucleotides: TGTGCCTGGAGTCGGACAGGGAGTTCTGGAAACACCATATATTTT.

V and J are TRBV9 and TRBJ1-2, with no clear D. The CDR3 totals 14 residues. V was trimmed by 4 bases and J by 8 bases, leaving 18 bases between them. Germline CDR1 reads SGDLS; CDR2 reads YYNGEE. CDR3 in amino acids: CASSRAAVDLGYTF. The CDR3 nucleotides are TGTGCCAGCAGCCGGGCAGCCGTTGACCTGGGCTACACCTTC.

V usage is TRBV4-1 and J usage is TRBJ1-2, with 9 positions matching TRBD1. V gave up 2 bases and J gave up 6 bases; unmatched junction bases: 13. CDR3 length: 17 residues. The germline V gene encodes CDR1 MGHRA and CDR2 YSYEKL. CDR3 nucleotide sequence: TGCGCCAGCAGCCAACCCCGGGACAGGGAGCGGTGGGATGGCTACACCTTC. It translates to CASSQPRDRERWDGYTF.

In this sample, this clone turned up a few times. The chain recombines TRBV6-5 with TRBJ1-1, with D perhaps TRBD1 (5 bases). V lost 7 bases, J lost 5 bases, and 17 bases lay in between. This CDR3 has 14 residues. CDR1 MNHEY and CDR2 SVGAGI come from the germline V gene. The CDR3 coding sequence is TGTGCCAGCACCTCTCCCGGGGCTGGGACTGAAGCTTTCTTT. This sequence encodes CASTSPGAGTEAFF.

The chain combines TRBV29-1 with TRBJ1-1, with D possibly matching TRBD1 (5 bases). The germline CDR1 and CDR2 sequences are SQVTM and ANQGSEA. This CDR3 is built from 13 residues. V was cut by 7 bases and J by 1 base, with 13 bases left in between. The CDR3 region is CSGDGGRNTEAFF. For the CDR3, the DNA is TGCAGCGGCGATGGGGGGAGGAACACTGAAGCTTTCTTT.

The V call is TRBV6-5, the J call TRBJ1-1; 8 bases align to TRBD1. Germline CDR1 and CDR2: MNHEY and SVGAGI. V lost 2 bases, J lost 7 bases, and 12 bases stayed unmatched. The CDR3 spans 16 residues. The CDR3 here is CASSYRAGGALVEAFF. The DNA of the CDR3 is TGTGCCAGCAGTTACAGGGCAGGGGGCGCTTTGGTTGAAGCTTTCTTT.

This sequence joins TRBV6-5 and TRBJ1-4; D not certain. This CDR3 comprises 16 residues. The V end was cut by 2 bases, the J end by 0 bases, with 10 bases between. CDR1 and CDR2 from the germline V gene are MNHEY and SVGAGI. The CDR3 reads CASSYGDTSTNEKLFF. The CDR3 DNA is TGTGCCAGCAGTTACGGCGACACCTCAACTAATGAAAAACTGTTTTTT.

The rearrangement joins TRBV18 to TRBJ1-2; TRBD1 matches at 7 bases. Per the germline V gene, CDR1 is KGHSH and CDR2 is LQKENI. The CDR3 is 15 amino acids. V lost 4 bases and J lost 4; bases outside the gene matches: 9. CDR3 residues: CASSLTYRDSYGYTF. For the CDR3, the DNA is TGTGCCAGCTCACTAACTTACCGGGACAGCTATGGCTACACCTTC.

The sample holds one count of this clone. The chain recombines TRBV6-6 with TRBJ2-2; maybe TRBD1 (6 bases). Trimming removed 3 bases from V and 7 bases from J, with 12 bases in between. The CDR3 has 14 residues. Germline CDR1 is MNHNY and CDR2 is SVGAGI (reference sequence). This chain's CDR3 is CASSYSGAGGELFF. Here the CDR3 DNA reads TGTGCCAGCAGTTATTCAGGGGCTGGCGGGGAGCTGTTTTTT.

This chain uses TRBV6-6 with TRBJ1-5; no definite D call. The V end was cut by 0 bases, the J end by 7 bases, with 10 bases between. The CDR3 length is 14 residues. Germline CDR1 and CDR2: MNHNY and SVGAGI (reference sequence). The chain's CDR3 is CASSYSLNGQPQHF. In DNA form, the CDR3 reads TGTGCCAGCAGTTACTCGTTAAATGGGCAGCCCCAGCATTTT.

CDR3 nucleotide sequence: TGCGCCAGCAGCCAAGAGGGTAGCGCACCCACAGATACGCAGTATTTT. Its protein is CASSQEGSAPTDTQYF. The chain recombines TRBV4-1 with TRBJ2-3; TRBD2 is a possible D gene (5 bases). This CDR3 contains 16 residues. Trimming left V 0 bases short and J 2 bases short, with 12 bases between. The germline gives CDR1 MGHRA, CDR2 YSYEKL.